This T cell receptor beta chain was identified in a study of T cell responses to AZD1222 COVID-19 vaccine. Study-wide points: Clonal diversity was possibly underestimated, and the donors were mostly white British, with more females.

In regard to this clone: Antigen unknown.

V shed 3 bases and J shed 4 bases, with 9 bases lying between them. The CDR3 contains 13 residues. Sequencing used immunoSEQ multiplex PCR; TCRdb keeps in-frame clones, though not all of them. The sample lists approximately 84,000 clones; around 86% were seen once. The V and J genes are TRBV12-3 or TRBV12-4 and TRBJ2-5; D is possibly TRBD1 or TRBD2 (5 bases each). The sample consisted of peripheral blood, taken on day 0 of AZD1222 vaccination. The clonotype originates from an adult in good health. CDR3 in amino acids: CASSLWGRETQYF. CDR3 coding DNA: TGTGCCAGCAGTTTGTGGGGGAGAGAGACCCAGTACTTC.